Sequencing of this T cell receptor beta chain was carried out in a study of blood T cell repertoires in COVID-19. Study in general: Sites across the United States, Italy and Spain contributed samples from acute and convalescent COVID-19. Nucleic acid was either cDNA or gDNA, and it came from T cells, B-cell-depleted T cells, or PBMCs.

This CDR3 is built from 19 residues. Germline lookup yields CDR1 SGHDN and CDR2 FVKESK. V gave up 2 bases and J gave up 13 bases; unmatched junction bases: 20. Assay used: immunoSEQ multiplex PCR; TCRdb lists only in-frame clones, some missing. The repertoire holds about 110,000 clones, with over 75% as singletons. The specimen was peripheral blood. The receptor was derived from a man aged 50-60 years with acute or convalescent COVID-19. The chain couples TRBV14 to TRBJ2-3, with 14 nucleotides matching TRBD2. The CDR3: CASSQPDRGGLAGGTSKYF. The CDR3 DNA sequence: TGTGCCAGCAGCCAACCGGACAGGGGAGGACTAGCGGGGGGTACCTCCAAGTATTTT. Full variable domain (remainder filled in from reference TRBV14 and TRBJ2-3): EAGVTQFPSHSVIEKGQTVTLRCDPISGHDNLYWYRRVMGKEIKFLLHFVKESKQDESGMPNNRFLAERTGGTYSTLKVQPAELEDSGVYFCASSQPDRGGLAGGTSKYFGPGTRLTVL.